The rows below give T cell receptor beta chains drawn from one sample of a study of shared T cell receptors in the human thymus. The protocol was immunoSEQ multiplex PCR, while the TCRdb copy is restricted to in-frame clones and leaves out a portion. This sample has 640,000 or so clones, with more than 75% found just once. This sample was shared with a second study, whose subject was human thymus T cells.

The sequencing input was thymocytes. The source is a boy younger than two with a congenital heart defect. CDR3s include the opening cysteine and the closing phenylalanine or tryptophan. D genes are given only for firm matches. The size field is filled for only some rows; it gives once, few, many or a size class.

size: -; D: TRBD1; V: TRBV28; length: 15; J: TRBJ1-2; CDR3: CASRRDRGRNYGYTF; DNA: TGTGCCAGCAGACGGGACAGGGGGCGAAACTATGGCTACACCTTC
size: -; D: -; V: TRBV25-1; length: 15; J: TRBJ2-3; CDR3: CASSDDTSQTDTQYF; DNA: TGTGCCAGCAGTGACGACACTAGTCAGACAGATACGCAGTATTTT
size: -; D: -; V: TRBV29-1; length: 15; J: TRBJ2-3; CDR3: CSVEVVGVCRDTQYF; DNA: TGCAGCGTTGAAGTCGTAGGGGTTTGTAGAGATACGCAGTATTTT
size: -; D: TRBD1; V: TRBV5-1; length: 14; J: TRBJ2-7; CDR3: CASSLGDRGHEQYF; DNA: TGCGCCAGCAGCTTGGGGGACAGGGGACACGAGCAGTACTTC
size: -; D: -; V: TRBV4-3; length: 16; J: TRBJ2-7; CDR3: CASSQNPRQGGHEQYF; DNA: TGCGCCAGCAGCCAAAACCCGAGACAGGGAGGCCACGAGCAGTACTTC
size: -; D: TRBD2; V: TRBV14; length: 16; J: TRBJ2-6; CDR3: CASSQAGRAGANVLTF; DNA: TGTGCCAGCAGCCAAGCGGGGAGGGCCGGGGCCAACGTCCTGACTTTC
size: -; D: TRBD1; V: TRBV5-4; length: 18; J: TRBJ1-4; CDR3: CASSARDSHVATNEKLFF; DNA: TGTGCCAGCAGCGCCAGGGACAGCCACGTTGCAACTAATGAAAAACTGTTTTTT
size: -; D: TRBD2; V: TRBV27; length: 16; J: TRBJ2-7; CDR3: CASSSGLVLSSYEQYF; DNA: TGTGCCAGCAGTTCTGGACTAGTTTTGAGCTCCTACGAGCAGTACTTC
size: -; D: TRBD2; V: TRBV2; length: 17; J: TRBJ2-7; CDR3: CASSPPGLAGEAIEQYF; DNA: TGTGCCAGCAGTCCACCGGGACTAGCGGGAGAAGCGATCGAGCAGTACTTC
size: -; D: TRBD1; V: TRBV6-5; length: 14; J: TRBJ1-1; CDR3: CASSYGTGNTEAFF; DNA: TGTGCCAGCAGTTACGGGACAGGTAACACTGAAGCTTTCTTT
size: -; D: -; V: TRBV2; length: 18; J: TRBJ2-1; CDR3: CASSEAEGGRASYNEQFF; DNA: TGTGCCAGCAGTGAAGCCGAGGGGGGGCGGGCCTCCTACAATGAGCAGTTCTTC
size: -; D: -; V: TRBV20-1; length: 11; J: TRBJ2-5; CDR3: CSARDGETQYF; DNA: TGCAGTGCTAGAGACGGGGAGACCCAGTACTTC
size: -; D: -; V: TRBV29-1; length: 13; J: TRBJ1-1; CDR3: CSVEGRPMTEAFF; DNA: TGCAGCGTTGAGGGCAGGCCTATGACTGAAGCTTTCTTT
size: -; D: TRBD1; V: TRBV28; length: 15; J: TRBJ1-5; CDR3: CASSPPGQGNQPQHF; DNA: TGTGCCAGCAGTCCCCCGGGACAGGGGAACCAGCCCCAGCATTTT
size: -; D: -; V: TRBV9; length: 13; J: TRBJ1-2; CDR3: CASSGGSYYGYTF; DNA: TGTGCCAGCAGCGGAGGATCCTACTATGGCTACACCTTC
size: -; D: -; V: TRBV19; length: 13; J: TRBJ1-2; CDR3: CASSMSLNYGYTF; DNA: TGTGCCAGTAGTATGAGCCTTAACTATGGCTACACCTTC
size: -; D: -; V: TRBV7-3; length: 13; J: TRBJ1-6; CDR3: CASSLTGGKPLHF; DNA: TGTGCCAGCAGCTTAACAGGGGGAAAACCCCTCCACTTT
size: -; D: -; V: TRBV14; length: 14; J: TRBJ2-7; CDR3: CASSQAEGFYEQYF; DNA: TGTGCCAGCAGCCAGGCGGAGGGCTTCTACGAGCAGTACTTC
size: few; D: -; V: TRBV9; length: 14; J: TRBJ2-7; CDR3: CASSVGTAHDEQYF; DNA: TGTGCCAGCAGCGTAGGGACAGCCCACGACGAGCAGTACTTC
size: -; D: TRBD2; V: TRBV28; length: 15; J: TRBJ2-7; CDR3: CASSLTSGAFYEQYF; DNA: TGTGCCAGCAGCTTAACTAGCGGGGCTTTCTACGAGCAGTACTTC
size: -; D: TRBD2; V: TRBV6-6; length: 14; J: TRBJ2-2; CDR3: CASDRGGSAGELFF; DNA: TGTGCCAGCGACCGGGGGGGCAGCGCCGGGGAGCTGTTTTTT
size: -; D: -; V: TRBV9; length: 14; J: TRBJ2-4; CDR3: CASSPPTDQHIQYF; DNA: TGTGCCAGCAGCCCCCCGACAGACCAACACATTCAGTACTTC
size: -; D: TRBD1; V: TRBV13; length: 16; J: TRBJ2-1; CDR3: CASSLADRVFANEQFF; DNA: TGTGCCAGCAGCTTAGCGGACAGGGTATTCGCCAATGAGCAGTTCTTC
size: few; D: TRBD2; V: TRBV14; length: 15; J: TRBJ2-3; CDR3: CASGIQRGNTDTQYF; DNA: TGTGCCAGCGGGATCCAGCGGGGAAACACAGATACGCAGTATTTT
size: -; D: -; V: TRBV19; length: 14; J: TRBJ2-1; CDR3: CASSPQAAYNEQFF; DNA: TGTGCCAGTAGTCCCCAAGCGGCCTACAATGAGCAGTTCTTC
size: -; D: TRBD1; V: TRBV9; length: 13; J: TRBJ2-1; CDR3: CASNTDRGNEQFF; DNA: TGTGCCAGCAACACAGACAGGGGAAATGAGCAGTTCTTC
size: -; D: -; V: TRBV6-5; length: 15; J: TRBJ2-6; CDR3: CASRAVVAGANVLTF; DNA: TGTGCCAGCAGGGCAGTGGTGGCTGGGGCCAACGTCCTGACTTTC
size: -; D: -; V: TRBV2; length: 17; J: TRBJ1-5; CDR3: CASGRHRTCNSNQPQHF; DNA: TGTGCCAGCGGTAGGCACAGGACATGTAATAGCAATCAGCCCCAGCATTTT
size: -; D: -; V: TRBV7-3; length: 15; J: TRBJ2-3; CDR3: CATRSGSRSTDTQYF; DNA: TGTGCCACTAGGAGCGGATCTCGAAGCACAGATACGCAGTATTTT
size: -; D: -; V: TRBV9; length: 13; J: TRBJ2-5; CDR3: CASSPHGGETQYF; DNA: TGTGCCAGCAGCCCACACGGGGGAGAGACCCAGTACTTC
size: -; D: -; V: TRBV21-1; length: 15; J: TRBJ2-1; CDR3: CASSKGQGFLHEQFF; DNA: TGTGCCAGCAGCAAAGGACAGGGGTTTTTGCATGAGCAGTTCTTC
size: few; D: TRBD1; V: TRBV7-2; length: 17; J: TRBJ2-2; CDR3: CASSLTGTGADTGELFF; DNA: TGTGCCAGCAGCTTAACAGGGACAGGGGCGGACACCGGGGAGCTGTTTTTT
size: -; D: -; V: TRBV6-6; length: 15; J: TRBJ2-1; CDR3: CASSSEEDRNNEQFF; DNA: TGTGCCAGCAGTTCCGAGGAGGACAGAAACAATGAGCAGTTCTTC
size: -; D: -; V: TRBV6-5; length: 15; J: TRBJ1-6; CDR3: CASSPNRALNSPLHF; DNA: TGTGCCAGCAGTCCGAACAGGGCTTTGAATTCACCCCTCCACTTT
size: once; D: -; V: TRBV5-1; length: 15; J: TRBJ1-1; CDR3: CASSPDSGGDTEAFF; DNA: TGCGCCAGCAGCCCGGACTCGGGGGGGGACACTGAAGCTTTCTTT
size: -; D: -; V: TRBV27; length: 14; J: TRBJ2-7; CDR3: CASSRGAITYEQYF; DNA: TGTGCCAGCTCCCGGGGGGCAATCACCTACGAGCAGTACTTC